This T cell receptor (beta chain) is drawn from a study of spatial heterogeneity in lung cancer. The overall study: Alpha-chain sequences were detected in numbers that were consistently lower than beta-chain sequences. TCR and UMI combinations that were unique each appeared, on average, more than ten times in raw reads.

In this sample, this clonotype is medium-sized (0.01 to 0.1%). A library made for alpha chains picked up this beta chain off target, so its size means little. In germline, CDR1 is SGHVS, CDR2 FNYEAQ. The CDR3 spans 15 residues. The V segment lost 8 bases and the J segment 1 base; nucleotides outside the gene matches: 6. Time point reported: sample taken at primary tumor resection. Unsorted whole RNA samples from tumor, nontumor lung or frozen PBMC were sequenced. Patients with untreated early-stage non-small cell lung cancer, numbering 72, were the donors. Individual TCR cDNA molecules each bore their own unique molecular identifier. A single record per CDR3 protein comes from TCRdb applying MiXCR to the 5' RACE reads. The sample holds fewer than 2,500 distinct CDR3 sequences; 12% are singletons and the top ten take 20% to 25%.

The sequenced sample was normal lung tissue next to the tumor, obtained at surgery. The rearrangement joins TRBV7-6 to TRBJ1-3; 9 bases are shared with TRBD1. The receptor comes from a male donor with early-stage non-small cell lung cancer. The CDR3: CASSRQGVSGNTIYF. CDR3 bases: TGTGCCAGCTCCCGACAGGGGGTTTCTGGAAACACCATATATTTT. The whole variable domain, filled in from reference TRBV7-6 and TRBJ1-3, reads GAGVSQSPRYKVTKRGQDVALRCDPISGHVSLYWYRQALGQGPEFLTYFNYEAQQDKSGLPNDRFSAERPEGSISTLTIQRTEQRDSAMYRCASSRQGVSGNTIYFGEGSWLTVV.